Shown below are 13 T cell receptor beta chains from a single sample sequenced in a study of T cells after yellow fever vaccination. TCRdb used MiXCR to reprocess the 5' RACE reads, holding one entry per CDR3 protein. This table has some 260,000 distinct CDR3 sequences, about 5% appearing once. Sample: CD4+ T cells sorted from PBMCs, taken on the day of the yellow fever booster vaccination. The source of these receptors is a young man who received the YFV17D yellow fever vaccine.

The V call is TRBV5-1, the J call TRBJ2-1; 7 bases match TRBD2. V shed 0 bases and J 8 bases; nucleotides not matched to a gene: 8. The CDR3 totals 15 residues. CDR1 and CDR2 (germline): SGHRS, YFSETQ. The CDR3 nucleotides are TGCGCCAGCAGCTTGGTTCTGGGGGGGATCGATGAGCAGTTCTTC. Translated: CASSLVLGGIDEQFF.

The V and J genes are TRBV28 and TRBJ2-6; D remains unclear. The CDR3 covers 14 residues. Germline CDR1 is MDHEN and CDR2 is SYDVKM. V was shortened by 2 bases and J by 5 bases, with 7 bases between the two germline ends. The CDR3 loop reads CASSLLTRANVLTF. The CDR3 DNA reads as TGTGCCAGCAGTTTACTAACAAGGGCCAACGTCCTGACTTTC. Combining the CDR3 with reference TRBV28 and TRBJ2-6 gives the whole variable domain DVKVTQSSRYLVKRTGEKVFLECVQDMDHENMFWYRQDPGLGLRLIYFSYDVKMKEKGDIPEGYSVSREKKERFSLILESASTNQTSMYLCASSLLTRANVLTFGAGSRLTVL.

The chain links TRBV6-5 to TRBJ1-5, with D possibly TRBD1 on 6 matching bases. Germline V gives CDR1 MNHEY, CDR2 SVGAGI. V lost 6 bases to trimming and J lost 2 bases, with 14 bases between them. The CDR3 sequence is 15 residues long. The CDR3 reads CASSFDRRGNQPQHF. The CDR3 nucleotides read TGTGCCAGCAGCTTCGACAGGCGAGGCAATCAGCCCCAGCATTTT.

This clonotype was found many times. The chain joins TRBV7-8 to TRBJ2-1; 8 bases match TRBD1. The CDR3 sequence is 14 residues long. Germline CDR1 reads SGHVS; CDR2 reads FQNEAQ. V was clipped by 6 bases and J by 6 bases; unmatched bases: 7. CDR3 in amino acids: CASRPGGSRNEQFF. CDR3 DNA sequence: TGTGCCAGCAGACCAGGGGGCTCTCGCAATGAGCAGTTCTTC.

This clonotype occurred many times. This sequence joins TRBV29-1 and TRBJ2-5; D gene uncertain. The V end was cut by 4 bases, the J end by 5 bases, with 11 bases between. This CDR3 spans 12 amino acids. Germline CDR1 SQVTM, CDR2 ANQGSEA. The CDR3 DNA reads TGCAGCGTTGGGCCCTTGAGGGAGACCCAGTACTTC. As protein: CSVGPLRETQYF.

This clonotype has a handful of counts. CDR3 amino acids: CASRLAGAYEQYV. The DNA for the CDR3 is TGTGCCAGCAGACTAGCGGGGGCCTACGAGCAGTACGTC. V and J are TRBV2 and TRBJ2-7; 11 positions match TRBD2. Per germline, CDR1 SNHLY and CDR2 FYNNEI. With V trimmed by 6 bases and J by 2 bases, 0 bases remained unmatched. The CDR3 is made up of 13 amino acids.

V usage is TRBV27 and J usage is TRBJ1-1; D unclear. Germline V gives CDR1 MNHEY, CDR2 SMNVEV (reference sequence). This CDR3 is built from 14 residues. V shed 2 bases and J shed 4 bases, with 11 bases lying between them. The CDR3 loop reads CASSLRGWSTEAFF. In nucleotides, the CDR3 is TGTGCCAGCAGTTTACGGGGATGGAGCACTGAAGCTTTCTTT.

This clonotype was seen more than once but under ten times. The rearrangement uses TRBV19 and TRBJ2-5, with no clear D. CDR3 length: 13 amino acids. V was trimmed by 3 bases and J by 4 bases, leaving 9 bases between them. Germline assignment: CDR1 LNHDA and CDR2 SQIVND (reference sequence). The CDR3 DNA follows: TGTGCCAGTAGTATCGGCCCCCCAGAGACCCAGTACTTC. It codes for CASSIGPPETQYF.

This clonotype showed up just a few times. The chain carries TRBV6-1 and TRBJ2-3; 9 nucleotides line up with TRBD1. Germline trimming cut 7 bases from V and 6 bases from J; bases unmatched to any gene: 5. Germline V gene lookup returns CDR1 MNHNS and CDR2 SASEGT. This CDR3 comprises 13 residues. CDR3 loop: CASMRTGADTQYF. The CDR3 coding sequence is TGTGCCAGCATGAGGACAGGGGCCGATACGCAGTATTTT.

The sample holds many counts of this clonotype. V and J are TRBV4-3 and TRBJ1-1, with D hard to call. The germline V and J ends were trimmed by 0 bases and 2 bases, with 7 bases remaining between them. The CDR3 is 14 amino acids. The germline V gene encodes CDR1 LGHNA and CDR2 YSLEER. The CDR3 bases are TGCGCCAGCAGCCAAGATAGGAGTAACACTGAAGCTTTCTTT. This codes for CASSQDRSNTEAFF.

At least ten counts were recorded for this clonotype. This sequence joins TRBV7-8 and TRBJ2-1, with D hard to call. Germline CDR1 SGHVS, CDR2 FQNEAQ. CDR3 length equals 12 residues. Between the trimmed V and J ends, which lost 4 bases and 5 bases, there was a span of 6 bases. CDR3 amino acids: CASSSFNNEQFF. The CDR3 DNA reads TGTGCCAGCAGCTCCTTTAACAATGAGCAGTTCTTC.

J is TRBJ1-1 and V is TRBV5-1, with D possibly being TRBD1 (6 bases). V dropped 0 bases and J dropped 5 bases, with 14 bases sitting between them. In germline, CDR1 is SGHRS, CDR2 YFSETQ. This CDR3 region has 15 residues. CDR3 DNA sequence: TGCGCCAGCAGCTTGGAGGGCAGGGGAGAAACTGAAGCTTTCTTT. It is translated as CASSLEGRGETEAFF.

This clonotype came up a few times. The rearrangement links TRBV20-1 to TRBJ2-5; no clear D gene. The CDR3 spans 11 residues. Germline CDR1 and CDR2: DFQATT and SNEGSKA (reference sequence). Trimming cost V 3 bases and J 5 bases, with 7 bases left between them. The CDR3 region is CSASWLETQYF. In DNA form, the CDR3 reads TGCAGTGCTAGTTGGCTGGAGACCCAGTACTTC.